The entry below describes one T cell receptor beta chain. Its antigen is unknown. The germline V gene encodes CDR1 SQVTM and CDR2 ANQGSEA. The V end was cut by 3 bases, the J end by 4 bases, with 12 bases between. The CDR3 is made up of 13 amino acids. Profiling relied on immunoSEQ multiplex PCR, and the TCRdb table lists in-frame clones only, not all of them. The sample has thousands of clones, less than 50% seen once. These data belong to a study of CXCR4 blockade with PD-1 therapy in pancreatic cancer. Study-wide findings and caveats: Clone frequency correlated with its number of distinct nucleotide rearrangements. Survival did not correlate with tumor clonality, which averaged about 0.14 versus 0.05.

This sequence joins TRBV29-1 and TRBJ1-2; D may be TRBD1 (5 bases). This TCR derives from a human donor with pancreatic ductal adenocarcinoma. The source material was tumor tissue. This CDR3 reads CSVDQGGGYGYTF. The DNA for the CDR3 is TGCAGCGTTGACCAGGGAGGAGGCTATGGCTACACCTTC.